This TCR beta chain was sequenced during a study of shared clonotypes between healthy human individuals. Study details: CD4 naive and memory got three plates each, CD8 naive two, CD8 memory one.

Across several immunoSEQ plates, the genomic DNA of each subset was split evenly. How the authors handled the data: Owing to the provision of junction-only sequences devoid of quality scores by immunoSEQ, filtering differed. This table comes from immunoSEQ multiplex PCR, and its TCRdb copy is limited to in-frame clones, with some not included. V and J calls and clone size are copied from that table; D and trimming were computed from the DNA. This table has about 1 million clones, approximately 68% appearing once. The CDR3 loop spans 14 amino acids. Germline assignment: CDR1 KGHSH and CDR2 LQKENI. The germline V and J ends were trimmed by 2 bases and 3 bases, with 11 bases remaining between them. On this clone: The antigen is not known.

Regarding the study as a whole: Larger estimated richness was generally seen in naive subsets than in memory subsets.

The chain couples TRBV18 to TRBJ2-7; possible D gene TRBD1, 5 bases. The source of this sequence is a man aged 18 to 35 in good health. The sequencing input was memory CD4+ T cells sorted from blood. The subset here: CD45RA-negative fraction. The CDR3 spells CASSPTDSYYEQYF. The DNA for the CDR3 is TGTGCCAGCTCACCAACAGACAGCTACTACGAGCAGTACTTC.